A single sample is the source of the 13 T cell receptor beta chains below, sequenced in a study of metastatic and nonmetastatic thyroid tumors (dated by TCRdb to about 2020). The library was made by PCR. The instrument given in TCRdb is Illumina HiSeq 4000. Clones were called with MiXCR by TCRdb after fastp trimmed the public reads at Q25, and only in-frame beta chains were retained. Recorded for this sample are about 20,000 clones; less than 30% of them occurred a single time. The top ten clonotypes cover 15% of the sample. Before undergoing thyroid surgery, none of the patients had been given any kind of treatment. Sequencing was done on a sample of tumor tissue. These receptors were taken from a female donor with papillary thyroid cancer or a benign thyroid nodule (not recorded which). Some clones in this sample may be carry-over from other donors' samples.

Many counts were recorded for this clone. The chain has TRBV2 and TRBJ1-1, with D tentatively TRBD1 (5 bases). V was trimmed by 4 bases and J by 7 bases, leaving 22 bases between them. Germline-derived CDR1 and CDR2 are SNHLY and FYNNEI. This CDR3 contains 16 residues. The CDR3 sequence: CASSARRRGGYNEAFF. In DNA form, the CDR3 reads TGTGCCAGCAGTGCGAGGCGCCGTGGGGGGTATAATGAAGCTTTCTTT.

The chain has TRBV12-3 or TRBV12-4 and TRBJ1-1; unclear D gene. The CDR3 consists of 11 residues. V lost 6 bases and J 5 bases, leaving 7 bases between the germline ends. The CDR3 sequence: CASRGWTEAFF. CDR3 in DNA: TGTGCCAGCAGGGGGTGGACTGAAGCTTTCTTT.

V usage is TRBV5-8 and J usage is TRBJ2-2, with D possibly matching TRBD1 (6 bases). Germline loops: CDR1 SGHTS, CDR2 YDEGEE. The CDR3 extends over 16 amino acids. V was clipped by 2 bases and J by 0 bases, with 11 bases between them. CDR3 coding DNA: TGTGCCAGCAGCTTATCAGGGGATACGAACACCGGGGAGCTGTTTTTT. This gives the protein CASSLSGDTNTGELFF.

About this clone itself: Sequence at one end of the junction differs from germline and may be a read error. Other DNA variants within this sample encode the same CDR3. The rearrangement links TRBV5-1 to TRBJ1-2, with TRBD1 matching over 7 bases. The CDR3 is 12 residues long. Germline CDR1 SGHRS, CDR2 YFSETQ. The chain's CDR3 is CASSFDRDGYTF. The CDR3 DNA reads as TGCGCCAGCAGCTTCGACAGGGATGGATACACCTTC.

At least ten counts were recorded for this clone. CDR3 DNA: TGTGCCAGCAGTCCTGACAGGGCCTATGGCTACACCTTC. It translates to CASSPDRAYGYTF. The chain combines TRBV7-2 with TRBJ1-2, with 7 bases lining up with TRBD1. The CDR3 runs 13 residues. Germline CDR1 is SGHTA and CDR2 is FQGNSA. The V and J ends lost 6 bases and 4 bases, in that order; junction bases with no gene match: 5.

This clone was observed a few times. The chain carries TRBV10-3 and TRBJ2-7; TRBD2 matches at 10 bases. V shed 4 bases, J shed 7 bases, and the junction held 10 bases outside the gene matches. The CDR3 loop spans 15 amino acids. Germline V gene lookup returns CDR1 ENHRY and CDR2 SYGVKD. CDR3 sequence reads: CAISGLGLAAREQYF. The CDR3 DNA reads as TGTGCCATCAGTGGTTTAGGACTAGCGGCTAGGGAGCAGTACTTC.

The chain has TRBV7-2 and TRBJ2-7, with 7 positions matching TRBD2. The germline gives CDR1 SGHTA, CDR2 FQGNSA. V shed 2 bases, J shed 6 bases, and the junction held 4 bases outside the gene matches. The CDR3 loop spans 13 amino acids. CDR3 sequence (DNA): TGTGCCAGCAGCTTAAGCGGGATGGGCGAGCAGTACTTC. Translating gives CASSLSGMGEQYF.

V gene TRBV9 combines with J gene TRBJ2-5, with D tentatively TRBD2 (6 bases). The V end lost 3 bases, the J end lost 4 bases, and 13 bases lay between the germline ends. This CDR3 spans 14 amino acids. Germline V gives CDR1 SGDLS, CDR2 YYNGEE. The CDR3 loop reads CASSERQGGETQYF. DNA of the CDR3: TGTGCCAGCAGCGAGCGGCAGGGAGGAGAGACCCAGTACTTC.

This clone was found many times. The chain combines TRBV20-1 with TRBJ2-7; no definite D call. V gave up 1 base and J gave up 0 bases, with 7 bases separating them. CDR3 length equals 13 residues. Germline assignment: CDR1 DFQATT and CDR2 SNEGSKA (reference sequence). In DNA, the CDR3 is TGCAGTGCTAGAGCGGCCAACTCCTACGAGCAGTACTTC. As protein: CSARAANSYEQYF.

This clone came up a few times. V usage is TRBV6-5 and J usage is TRBJ1-1; a possible D gene is TRBD1 (5 bases). The CDR3 is 12 residues long. V lost 2 bases and J 7 bases, leaving 8 bases between the germline ends. The germline CDR1 and CDR2 sequences are MNHEY and SVGAGI. The CDR3: CASSYLGDEAFF. CDR3 DNA: TGTGCCAGCAGTTACCTAGGGGATGAAGCTTTCTTT.

This clone was seen at least ten times. V and J are TRBV4-1 and TRBJ1-5, with TRBD1 matching 9 bases. In germline, CDR1 is MGHRA, CDR2 YSYEKL. The CDR3 contains 16 residues. With V trimmed by 2 bases and J by 6 bases, 8 bases remained unmatched. CDR3 amino acids: CASSQRTGELGQPQHF. The CDR3 coding sequence is TGCGCCAGCAGCCAAAGGACAGGGGAGTTGGGTCAGCCCCAGCATTTT.

The sample holds a few counts of this clone. The chain recombines TRBV6-5 with TRBJ2-7; D perhaps matches TRBD1 (5 bases). The CDR3 totals 13 residues. From germline, CDR1 is MNHEY and CDR2 SVGAGI. The germline V and J ends were trimmed by 6 bases and 3 bases, with 12 bases remaining between them. The CDR3, as DNA: TGTGCCAGCAGATTAACCAGGGACTACGAGCAGTACGTC. It is translated as CASRLTRDYEQYV.

This rearrangement joins TRBV20-1 to TRBJ2-1; D gene ambiguous. Between the trimmed V and J ends, which lost 5 bases and 10 bases, there was a span of 12 bases. The CDR3 extends over 11 amino acids. Germline V gene lookup returns CDR1 DFQATT and CDR2 SNEGSKA (reference sequence). CDR3 loop: CSAETYREQFF. The DNA for the CDR3 is TGCAGTGCTGAAACTTACCGGGAGCAGTTCTTC.